This T cell receptor (beta chain) was found in a study of CD8 T cells in ankylosing spondylitis. Study-wide points: Several of the motif variants were reported before in synovial fluid and blood from reactive arthritis.

CDR1 is MNHNS, CDR2 SASEGT, per germline. V was pared by 4 bases and J by 0 bases, with 9 bases between. The CDR3 extends over 14 amino acids. By quantitative 5'-RACE with molecular barcodes, the TCR beta libraries were made. Each CDR3 protein gets one entry after TCRdb re-called the 5' RACE reads with MiXCR. The data hold 120,000 to 150,000 distinct CDR3 sequences, with roughly 8.4% observed a single time. This clonotype came up a few times. Antigen specificity is unknown. The sample taken for sequencing was synovial fluid, either unsorted or a sorted T cell fraction (not recorded which). The chain recombines TRBV6-1 with TRBJ1-1, with TRBD1 as a possible D gene (5 bases). This sequence originates from a male donor with ankylosing spondylitis. The CDR3 DNA sequence: TGTGCCAGCAGTGCAGAAGGGGTGAACACTGAAGCTTTCTTT. Protein product: CASSAEGVNTEAFF.